This T cell receptor (beta chain) was found in a study of Ad26.COV2.S vaccination and SARS-CoV-2 variants. There are 15 residues in the CDR3. V lost 0 bases and J lost 6, with 15 bases in between. The germline gives CDR1 SGHNT, CDR2 YYREEE (reference sequence). Profiling relied on immunoSEQ multiplex PCR, and the TCRdb table lists in-frame clones only, not all of them. The sample includes 400,000 to 450,000 clones, 92% of them seen just once. The sample's treatment: some 19 received Ad26.COV2.S at low or high dose, single or two shots; about 5 received placebo; per-sample allocation not given. The study sampled participants on day 63 after the first vaccine or placebo injection.

The chain couples TRBV5-4 to TRBJ1-2; weak D call: TRBD1 (6 bases). The TCR comes from a person aged 18 to 59 who received the Ad26.COV2.S COVID-19 vaccine or a placebo. The sequencing used peripheral blood, collected in a trial of Ad26.COV2.S vaccine versus placebo. CDR3 residues: CASSLAGTNLDGYTF. The DNA for the CDR3 is TGTGCCAGCAGCTTGGCCGGGACAAATTTAGATGGCTACACCTTC.